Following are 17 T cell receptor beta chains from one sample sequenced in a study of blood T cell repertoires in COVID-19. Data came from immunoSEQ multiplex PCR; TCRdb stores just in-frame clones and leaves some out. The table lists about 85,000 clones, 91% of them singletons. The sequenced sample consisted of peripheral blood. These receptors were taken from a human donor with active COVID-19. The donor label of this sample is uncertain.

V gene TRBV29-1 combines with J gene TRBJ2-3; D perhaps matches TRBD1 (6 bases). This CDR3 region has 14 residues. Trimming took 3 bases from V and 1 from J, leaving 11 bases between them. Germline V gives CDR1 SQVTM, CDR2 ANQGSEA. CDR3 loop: CSVDRTDRTDTQYF. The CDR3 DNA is TGCAGCGTTGATCGGACAGACCGCACAGATACGCAGTATTTT.

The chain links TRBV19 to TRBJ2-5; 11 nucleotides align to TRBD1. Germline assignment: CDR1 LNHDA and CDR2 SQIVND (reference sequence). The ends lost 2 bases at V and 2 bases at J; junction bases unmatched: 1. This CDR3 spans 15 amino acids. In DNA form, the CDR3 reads TGTGCCAGTAGTATACGGGACAGGGGGCAAGAGACCCAGTACTTC. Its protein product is CASSIRDRGQETQYF. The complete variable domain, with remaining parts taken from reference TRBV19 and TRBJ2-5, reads DGGITQSPKYLFRKEGQNVTLSCEQNLNHDAMYWYRQDPGQGLRLIYYSQIVNDFQKGDIAEGYSVSREKKESFPLTVTSAQKNPTAFYLCASSIRDRGQETQYFGPGTRLLVL.

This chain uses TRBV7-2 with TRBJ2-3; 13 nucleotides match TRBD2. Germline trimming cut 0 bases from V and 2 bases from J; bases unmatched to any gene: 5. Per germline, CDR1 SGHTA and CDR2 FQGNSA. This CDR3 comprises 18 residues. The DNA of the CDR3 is TGTGCCAGCAGCTTAGCTATAGGGACTAGCGGGGTCACAGATACGCAGTATTTT. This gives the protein CASSLAIGTSGVTDTQYF.

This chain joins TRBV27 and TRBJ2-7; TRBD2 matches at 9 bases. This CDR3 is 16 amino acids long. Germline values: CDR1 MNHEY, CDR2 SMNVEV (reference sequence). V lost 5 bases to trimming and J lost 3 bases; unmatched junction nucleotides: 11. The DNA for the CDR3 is TGTGCCAGCAGTCCGGCGGGAGGGGGGCCCTACTACGAGCAGTACTTC. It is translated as CASSPAGGGPYYEQYF.

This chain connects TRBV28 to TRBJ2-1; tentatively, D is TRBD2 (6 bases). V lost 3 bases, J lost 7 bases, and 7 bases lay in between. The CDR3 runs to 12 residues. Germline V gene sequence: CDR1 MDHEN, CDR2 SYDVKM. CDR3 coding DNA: TGTGCCAGCAGTTTCCGGGGGAATGAGCAGTTCTTC. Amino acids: CASSFRGNEQFF.

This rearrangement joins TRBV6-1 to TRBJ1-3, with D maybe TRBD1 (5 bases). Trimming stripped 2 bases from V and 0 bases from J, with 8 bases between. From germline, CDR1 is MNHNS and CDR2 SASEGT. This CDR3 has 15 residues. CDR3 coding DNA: TGTGCCAGCAGTGAAATGGGGGGCTCTGGAAACACCATATATTTT. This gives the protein CASSEMGGSGNTIYF.

The CDR3 sequence is CASSLGAGLNTEAFF. DNA of the CDR3: TGCGCCAGCAGCTTGGGGGCGGGACTGAACACTGAAGCTTTCTTT. This chain uses TRBV5-1 with TRBJ1-1; a possible D gene is TRBD1 (5 bases). The CDR3 is 15 amino acids. The V end lost 0 bases, the J end lost 0 bases, and 9 bases lay between the germline ends. CDR1 and CDR2 from the germline V gene are SGHRS and YFSETQ. Full variable domain (outside the CDR3, taken from reference TRBV5-1 and TRBJ1-1): KAGVTQTPRYLIKTRGQQVTLSCSPISGHRSVSWYQQTPGQGLQFLFEYFSETQRNKGNFPGRFSGRQFSNSRSEMNVSTLELGDSALYLCASSLGAGLNTEAFFGQGTRLTVV.

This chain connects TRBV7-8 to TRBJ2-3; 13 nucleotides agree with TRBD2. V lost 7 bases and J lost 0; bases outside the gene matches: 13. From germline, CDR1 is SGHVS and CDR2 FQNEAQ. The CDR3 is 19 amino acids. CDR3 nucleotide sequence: TGTGCCAGCAACGGAGGGGGACTAGCGGGATTAACTAGCACAGATACGCAGTATTTT. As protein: CASNGGGLAGLTSTDTQYF.

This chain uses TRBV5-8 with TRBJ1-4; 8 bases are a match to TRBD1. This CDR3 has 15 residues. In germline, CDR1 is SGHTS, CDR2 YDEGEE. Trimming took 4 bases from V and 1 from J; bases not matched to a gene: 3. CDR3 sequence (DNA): TGTGCCAGCAGCCCCGGACAGGGAACTAATGAAAAACTGTTTTTT. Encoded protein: CASSPGQGTNEKLFF.

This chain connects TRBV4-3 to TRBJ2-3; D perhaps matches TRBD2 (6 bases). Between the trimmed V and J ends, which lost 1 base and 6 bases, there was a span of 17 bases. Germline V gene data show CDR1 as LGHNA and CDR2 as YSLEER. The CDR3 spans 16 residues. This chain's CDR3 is CASSQGLVREGDTQYF. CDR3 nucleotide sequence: TGCGCCAGCAGCCAAGGACTAGTGAGGGAAGGCGATACGCAGTATTTT.

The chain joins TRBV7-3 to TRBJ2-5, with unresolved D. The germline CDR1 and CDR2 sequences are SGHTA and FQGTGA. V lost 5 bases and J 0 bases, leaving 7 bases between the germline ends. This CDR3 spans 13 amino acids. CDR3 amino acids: CASSTRDQETQYF. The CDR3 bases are TGTGCCAGCAGCACCCGGGACCAAGAGACCCAGTACTTC.

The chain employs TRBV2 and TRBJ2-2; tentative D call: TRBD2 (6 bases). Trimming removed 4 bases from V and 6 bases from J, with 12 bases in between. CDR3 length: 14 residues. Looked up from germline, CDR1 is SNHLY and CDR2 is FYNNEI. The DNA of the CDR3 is TGTGCCAGCAGTGTAGGGCGGGGACCCGGGGAGCTGTTTTTT. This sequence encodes CASSVGRGPGELFF. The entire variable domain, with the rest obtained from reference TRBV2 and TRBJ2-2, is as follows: EPEVTQTPSHQVTQMGQEVILRCVPISNHLYFYWYRQILGQKVEFLVSFYNNEISEKSEIFDDQFSVERPDGSNFTLKIRSTKLEDSAMYFCASSVGRGPGELFFGEGSRLTVL.

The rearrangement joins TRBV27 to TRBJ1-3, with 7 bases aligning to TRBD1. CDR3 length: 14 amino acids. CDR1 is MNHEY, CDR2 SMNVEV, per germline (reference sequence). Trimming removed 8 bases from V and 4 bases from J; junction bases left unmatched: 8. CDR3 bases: TGTGCCAGCCGACAGGGACTTGGGGGAAACACCATATATTTT. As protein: CASRQGLGGNTIYF.

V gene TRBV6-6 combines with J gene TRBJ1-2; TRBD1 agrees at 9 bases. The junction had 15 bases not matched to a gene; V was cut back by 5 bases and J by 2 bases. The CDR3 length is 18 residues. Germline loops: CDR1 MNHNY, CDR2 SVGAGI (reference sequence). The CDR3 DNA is TGTGCCAGCAGTCTCGGAAGGGACAGGGCGAACACAAACTATGGCTACACCTTC. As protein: CASSLGRDRANTNYGYTF.

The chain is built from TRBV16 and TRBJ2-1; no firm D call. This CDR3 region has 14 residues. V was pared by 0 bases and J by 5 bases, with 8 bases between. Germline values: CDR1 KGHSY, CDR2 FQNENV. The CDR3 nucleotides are TGTGCCAGCAGCCAATCGATCTCAGACAATGAGCAGTTCTTC. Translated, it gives CASSQSISDNEQFF.

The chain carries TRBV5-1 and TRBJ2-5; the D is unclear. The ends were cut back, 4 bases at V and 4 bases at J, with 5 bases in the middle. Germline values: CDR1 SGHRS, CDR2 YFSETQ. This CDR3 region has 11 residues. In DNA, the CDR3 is TGCGCCAGCAGCCACTCAGAGACCCAGTACTTC. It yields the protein CASSHSETQYF.

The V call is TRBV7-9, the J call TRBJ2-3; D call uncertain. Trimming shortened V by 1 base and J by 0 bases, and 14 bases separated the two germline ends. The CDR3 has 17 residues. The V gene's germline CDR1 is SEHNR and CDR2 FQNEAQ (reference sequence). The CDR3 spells CASSLGRGPLSTDTQYF. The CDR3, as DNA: TGTGCCAGCAGCTTAGGACGAGGTCCCCTTAGCACAGATACGCAGTATTTT.